The sequence of this TCR beta chain was determined in a study of blood T cells in healthy people across ages. The use of a sample-barcoded 5' primer and a J-beta primer mix characterized a second PCR of roughly 6 to 11 cycles. Researchers report that a template-switch adaptor with 12 random nucleotides tagged each cDNA molecule. TCRdb re-called the 5' RACE reads through MiXCR, storing one row per CDR3 protein. The sample shows about 690,000 distinct CDR3 sequences, roughly two fifths of them seen only once. This clonotype occurred a few times. The sample consisted of blood. The TCR originated in a man at least 80 years old in good health.

The CDR3 DNA reads TGTGCCAGCTCACCAAGGCCTAGCGGGAGCGGCGAGCAGTACTTC. Protein product: CASSPRPSGSGEQYF. The chain recombines TRBV18 with TRBJ2-5; 10 bases agree with TRBD2. The end of the DNA aligns better with TRBJ2-7, so the J call may be wrong. Germline lookup yields CDR1 KGHSH and CDR2 LQKENI. The CDR3 is 15 residues long.